This T cell receptor (beta chain) originates from a study of T cells in tuberculosis. Generated by immunoSEQ multiplex PCR, the TCRdb table keeps only in-frame clones and is missing some. This sample has 24,000 or so clones, with around 95% found just once. Germline V gene data show CDR1 as LGHNA and CDR2 as YNFKEQ. Between the trimmed V and J ends, which lost 3 bases and 1 base, there was a span of 9 bases. The CDR3 is 14 residues long. V gene TRBV4-2 combines with J gene TRBJ1-1; D is undetermined. This TCR was recovered from a donor between 10 and 29 years old with latent tuberculosis or without tuberculosis infection. The sample consisted of PBMCs. The CDR3 sequence: CASSHPGRNTEAFF. CDR3 in DNA: TGTGCCAGCAGCCACCCTGGGCGGAACACTGAAGCTTTCTTT.